The 10 T cell receptor beta chains presented below share a single source sample, sequenced in a study of beta chain features in type 1 diabetes. Investigators reverse transcribed all isolated RNA, so they sequenced expressed TCRB transcripts. Profiled with immunoSEQ multiplex PCR; TCRdb holds only in-frame clones, not every one. The sample has about 130,000 clones, nearly 9.5% seen once. The sequenced material came from central memory CD4+ T cells from blood. The receptors stem from a man aged 18-30 years in good health.

This clone was counted a few times. The chain couples TRBV7-2 to TRBJ1-2; 7 positions agree with TRBD1. The CDR3 contains 15 residues. CDR1 and CDR2 from the germline V gene are SGHTA and FQGNSA. J gave up 6 bases and V 4 bases, and 11 bases lay outside the gene matches. CDR3 DNA sequence: TGTGCCAGCAGCTCAATGACAGGGTCAACAGATGGCTACACCTTC. It translates to CASSSMTGSTDGYTF.

The chain is built from TRBV7-2 and TRBJ2-3; 8 bases fit TRBD1. Per germline, CDR1 SGHTA and CDR2 FQGNSA. V lost 5 bases and J lost 3; bases outside the gene matches: 10. This CDR3 region has 16 residues. The CDR3 loop reads CASSPRTGYETDTQYF. CDR3 in DNA: TGTGCCAGCAGCCCTAGGACAGGGTATGAGACAGATACGCAGTATTTT.

The V gene is TRBV5-6, the J gene TRBJ1-2; 10 nucleotides match TRBD1. Germline CDR1 and CDR2: SGHDT and YYEEEE. V lost 4 bases, J lost 7 bases, and 10 bases stayed unmatched. The CDR3 runs to 15 residues. The CDR3 here is CASSPETGGAFGYTF. CDR3 coding DNA: TGTGCCAGCAGCCCAGAGACAGGGGGCGCCTTTGGCTACACCTTC.

The chain has TRBV19 and TRBJ1-3; no firm D call. The germline V gene encodes CDR1 LNHDA and CDR2 SQIVND (reference sequence). The germline V and J ends were trimmed by 7 bases and 3 bases, with 7 bases remaining between them. The CDR3 sequence is 12 residues long. The CDR3 reads CASTHSGNTIYF. The CDR3 DNA reads as TGTGCCAGTACCCACAGTGGAAACACCATATATTTT.

The chain joins TRBV21-1 to TRBJ2-5; the tabulated D call, TRBD2, remains unverified against the DNA. TRBV21-1 is flagged as a pseudogene. This CDR3 spans 15 amino acids. The CDR3 DNA is TGTGCCAGCAGCAAGAAGACTCTGGGGGGAGAGACCCAGTACTTC. Amino acid sequence: CASSKKTLGGETQYF.

This clone was counted at least ten times. The chain carries TRBV28 and TRBJ2-7, with a tentative D call TRBD1 (5 bases). Trimming removed 5 bases at V and 2 bases at J, with 16 bases between. This CDR3 is built from 15 residues. Germline V gene lookup returns CDR1 MDHEN and CDR2 SYDVKM. The DNA of the CDR3 is TGTGCCAGCAGTCCTCGGGTGGGGCCCCCCTACGAGCAGTACTTC. Its protein is CASSPRVGPPYEQYF.

This clone has only a few counts. The J gene is TRBJ2-5, the V gene TRBV14; 12 bases match TRBD2. CDR1 and CDR2 (germline): SGHDN, FVKESK. The junction had 4 bases not matched to a gene; V was cut back by 4 bases and J by 1 base. The CDR3 contains 16 residues. The CDR3 bases are TGTGCCAGCAGCCTTGGGACTAGCGGGTTCCAAGAGACCCAGTACTTC. The encoded protein is CASSLGTSGFQETQYF. Full variable domain (remainder filled in from reference TRBV14 and TRBJ2-5): EAGVTQFPSHSVIEKGQTVTLRCDPISGHDNLYWYRRVMGKEIKFLLHFVKESKQDESGMPNNRFLAERTGGTYSTLKVQPAELEDSGVYFCASSLGTSGFQETQYFGPGTRLLVL.

In this sample, this clone turned up many times. The V call is TRBV28, the J call TRBJ2-2; the D gene is possibly TRBD1 (6 bases). Germline V CDR1 and CDR2: MDHEN, SYDVKM. Trimming pared 7 bases from V and 4 bases from J, leaving 10 bases between. The CDR3 has 13 residues. CDR3 coding DNA: TGTGCCAGCATCGAGACAGGCACCGGGGAGCTGTTTTTT. This encodes CASIETGTGELFF.

This clone occurred a few times. The V and J genes are TRBV27 and TRBJ1-5; 8 bases agree with TRBD1. The CDR3 runs to 13 residues. Germline V gene sequence: CDR1 MNHEY, CDR2 SMNVEV (reference sequence). V was pared by 6 bases and J by 4 bases, with 2 bases of the junction left unmatched. DNA of the CDR3: TGTGCCAGCAGAACAGGGGGGAATCAGCCCCAGCATTTT. This gives the protein CASRTGGNQPQHF.

V is TRBV5-5 and J is TRBJ2-5, with no clear D. CDR1 and CDR2 from the germline V gene are SGHKS and YYEKEE (reference sequence). V lost 1 base, J lost 6 bases, and 13 bases lay in between. This CDR3 has 14 amino acids. In DNA, the CDR3 is TGTGCCAGCAGCTTGTTGTCCGACAAGAAGACCCAGTACTTC. Its protein is CASSLLSDKKTQYF.